What follows describes a single T cell receptor (beta chain). Sequencing used immunoSEQ multiplex PCR; TCRdb keeps in-frame clones, though not all of them. The table has 150,000 or so clones, 90% to 95% seen once. This sample stems from a study of blood T cell repertoires in COVID-19. Study-wide background: Specimens from acute and convalescent COVID-19 originated in the United States, Italy and Spain.

The V segment lost 0 bases and the J segment 1 base; nucleotides outside the gene matches: 10. Germline CDR1 is SGHTA and CDR2 is FQGNSA. CDR3 length: 18 amino acids. Sequencing used peripheral blood. The chain joins TRBV7-2 to TRBJ2-5; 8 nucleotides line up with TRBD2. This clonotype was obtained from a woman aged 60-75 years with COVID-19, enrolled during active disease. This CDR3 reads CASSLARPRTSRQETQYF. The CDR3 DNA reads TGTGCCAGCAGCTTAGCCCGGCCTCGGACTAGCCGCCAAGAGACCCAGTACTTC.